This T cell receptor beta chain was found in a study of blood T cells in healthy people across ages. Alongside a J-beta primer mix, a sample-barcoded 5' primer served in a second PCR lasting roughly 6 to 12 cycles. MiXCR, run by TCRdb on the 5' RACE reads, gives a single entry per CDR3 protein. Of fewer than 2,000,000 distinct CDR3 sequences listed, about two fifths are singletons. General observations from the study: Older age went with lower TCR beta diversity per million T cells, in a roughly linear way.

Notes on this clonotype: Its specificity is unknown. The junction does not match germline at one end; this may be a read error.

The CDR3 has 13 amino acids. The origin of this receptor is a human donor in good health. The sample taken for sequencing was blood. The chain has TRBV12-3 or TRBV12-4 and TRBJ2-4; D assignment may be TRBD1 or TRBD2 (5 bases each). CDR3 coding DNA: TGTGCCGGCAGAGGGGAGGCCAAAAACATTCAGTACTTC. Its protein product is CAGRGEAKNIQYF.